These T cell receptor beta chains were read from a single sample in a study of blood T cell repertoires in COVID-19. TCRdb's copy holds only in-frame clones and misses some; the assay was immunoSEQ multiplex PCR. The data show 250,000 to 350,000 clones, less than 90% seen once. The specimen was PBMCs or T cells enriched from blood (not recorded which). These receptors were collected from a woman between 45 and 60 years old who had recovered from COVID-19. The CDR3 runs from the conserved cysteine through the conserved F or W. Fields, in order: J gene, D gene, clone size, V gene, CDR3 DNA, CDR3 protein. The D gene is left open where the match is weak. Rows may omit the clone size; those that give it use once, few, many or a size class.

j_gene: TRBJ2-6; d_gene: -; abundance: -; v_gene: TRBV27; CDR3nt: TGTGCCAGCCGAGGTACTGGGGCCAACGTCCTGACTTTC; CDR3aa: CASRGTGANVLTF
j_gene: TRBJ2-2; d_gene: -; abundance: -; v_gene: TRBV6-5; CDR3nt: TGTGCCAGCAGAATGGACTCAAGAGGCACCGGGGAGCTGTTTTTT; CDR3aa: CASRMDSRGTGELFF
j_gene: TRBJ2-2; d_gene: TRBD2; abundance: few; v_gene: TRBV7-2; CDR3nt: TGTGCCAGTGCCCCGACTAGCGGGAGTACCGGGGAGCTGTTTTTT; CDR3aa: CASAPTSGSTGELFF
j_gene: TRBJ1-5; d_gene: -; abundance: -; v_gene: TRBV3-1/TRBV3-2; CDR3nt: TGTGCCCCCCAGGGGCGCAATCAGCCCCAGCATTTT; CDR3aa: CAPQGRNQPQHF
j_gene: TRBJ2-1; d_gene: TRBD2; abundance: -; v_gene: TRBV11-2; CDR3nt: TGTGCCAGCAGATTAGGGGAAGGAAGCGGGAGCTCCTACAATGAGCAGTTCTTC; CDR3aa: CASRLGEGSGSSYNEQFF
j_gene: TRBJ2-7; d_gene: -; abundance: few; v_gene: TRBV3-1/TRBV3-2; CDR3nt: TGTGCCAGCAGCGAACTAGCCCGAGGCGACGAGCAGTACTTC; CDR3aa: CASSELARGDEQYF
j_gene: TRBJ2-4; d_gene: -; abundance: -; v_gene: TRBV24-1; CDR3nt: TGTGCCACCAGTGCTAATTCAGGAGCCAAAAACATTCAGTACTTC; CDR3aa: CATSANSGAKNIQYF
j_gene: TRBJ2-3; d_gene: TRBD2; abundance: -; v_gene: TRBV5-4; CDR3nt: TGTGCCAGCAGCTTGAGACTAGCGGGAGGTCGACGCACAGATACGCAGTATTTT; CDR3aa: CASSLRLAGGRRTDTQYF
j_gene: TRBJ2-7; d_gene: TRBD2; abundance: -; v_gene: TRBV6-6; CDR3nt: TGTGCCAGCAGGGGAGGGACTACCCAATCCTACGAGCAGTACTTC; CDR3aa: CASRGGTTQSYEQYF
j_gene: TRBJ1-5; d_gene: -; abundance: -; v_gene: TRBV30; CDR3nt: TGTGCCTGGAGTGGGGGGCCAAAACAGCCCCAGCATTTT; CDR3aa: CAWSGGPKQPQHF
j_gene: TRBJ2-3; d_gene: TRBD2; abundance: -; v_gene: TRBV7-9; CDR3nt: TGTGCCAGCAGCTTAGCACTAGCGGGAGACACGCAGTATTTT; CDR3aa: CASSLALAGDTQYF
j_gene: TRBJ2-7; d_gene: -; abundance: -; v_gene: TRBV11-2; CDR3nt: TGTGCCAGCAGCTTGAACTCCGGGAGCCCCCACGAGCAGTACTTC; CDR3aa: CASSLNSGSPHEQYF
j_gene: TRBJ1-1; d_gene: TRBD1; abundance: -; v_gene: TRBV24-1; CDR3nt: TGTGCCACCAGCGAGGAGGGGGCTATGGCTTTCTTT; CDR3aa: CATSEEGAMAFF
j_gene: TRBJ2-1; d_gene: TRBD2; abundance: -; v_gene: TRBV29-1; CDR3nt: TGCAGCGTCAACCTAGCGGGAGTTTACAATGAGCAGTTCTTC; CDR3aa: CSVNLAGVYNEQFF